This T cell receptor (beta chain) derives from a study of T cell repertoires in cytomegalovirus infection. The CDR3 is 14 amino acids. With 0 bases removed from V and 7 bases from J, the gap between germline ends came to 10 bases. In germline, CDR1 is SGHVS, CDR2 FNYEAQ. This clonotype was counted between two and nine times. What it recognizes is unknown. Each CDR3 protein gets one entry after TCRdb re-called the reads with MiXCR. The sample has about 47,000 distinct CDR3 sequences, about 20% seen once. The receptor comes from a human donor in good health (CMV status not recorded). Some clones in this sample may be carry-over from other donors' samples. The specimen was CD8+ T cells from cultured PBMCs, collected from culture after CMV antigen stimulation. V gene TRBV7-6 combines with J gene TRBJ1-5; D gene ambiguous. This CDR3 is CASSLAKGRQPQHF. Written as DNA, the CDR3 is TGTGCCAGCAGCTTAGCGAAGGGTAGACAGCCCCAGCATTTT.